Shown below are 20 T cell receptor beta chains from a single sample sequenced in a study of T cells in localized non-small cell lung cancer. The repertoire was sequenced with immunoSEQ multiplex PCR; TCRdb's copy has only in-frame clones and lacks some. The sample records 90,000 to 100,000 clones, under 95% being singletons. The material was PBMCs, obtained before any cancer treatment. These TCRs come from a woman aged 35 to 75 with stage II squamous cell lung carcinoma.

This chain uses TRBV27 with TRBJ1-2, with TRBD1 matching over 9 bases. CDR1 is MNHEY, CDR2 SMNVEV, per germline (reference sequence). The length of the CDR3 is 14 residues. The trim removed 5 bases at V and 3 bases at J, leaving 4 bases unmatched. CDR3 sequence: CASSPGTGHYGYTF. The CDR3 DNA reads as TGTGCCAGCAGTCCGGGGACAGGGCACTATGGCTACACCTTC.

The chain combines TRBV19 with TRBJ1-2, with D possibly TRBD1 on 6 matching bases. V dropped 3 bases and J dropped 0 bases, with 11 bases sitting between them. CDR1 and CDR2 (germline): LNHDA, SQIVND (reference sequence). This CDR3 spans 15 amino acids. DNA of the CDR3: TGTGCCAGTAGTATTTGGGGGGCAGCTAACTATGGCTACACCTTC. Translated, it gives CASSIWGAANYGYTF.

The chain recombines TRBV18 with TRBJ2-6; D might be TRBD1 (5 bases). The CDR3 sequence is 15 residues long. V was pared by 3 bases and J by 0 bases, with 6 bases between. Per germline, CDR1 KGHSH and CDR2 LQKENI. DNA for the CDR3: TGTGCCAGCTCACCGGGGCTCTCTGGGGCCAACGTCCTGACTTTC. Its translation is CASSPGLSGANVLTF. The entire variable domain, with the rest obtained from reference TRBV18 and TRBJ2-6, is as follows: NAGVMQNPRHLVRRRGQEARLRCSPMKGHSHVYWYRQLPEEGLKFMVYLQKENIIDESGMPKERFSAEFPKEGPSILRIQQVVRGDSAAYFCASSPGLSGANVLTFGAGSRLTVL.

The chain carries TRBV7-9 and TRBJ1-1; weak D call: TRBD1 (5 bases). This CDR3 contains 12 residues. V was trimmed by 2 bases and J by 6 bases, leaving 7 bases between them. Germline V CDR1 and CDR2: SEHNR, FQNEAQ (reference sequence). The DNA of the CDR3 is TGTGCCAGCAGCTTACGGGGGTCTGAAGCTTTCTTT. It is translated as CASSLRGSEAFF.

The chain joins TRBV6-5 to TRBJ2-1; 7 nucleotides agree with TRBD2. The CDR3 totals 15 residues. Germline lookup yields CDR1 MNHEY and CDR2 SVGAGI. The V gene end was trimmed by 2 bases and the J gene end by 7 bases; junction bases not matched to a gene: 8. The CDR3 is CASSYPSGGLNEQFF. CDR3 coding DNA: TGTGCCAGCAGTTACCCTAGCGGAGGCCTAAATGAGCAGTTCTTC.

The V and J genes are TRBV5-6 and TRBJ1-1; TRBD1 agrees at 7 bases. V gave up 4 bases and J gave up 5 bases; unmatched junction bases: 5. The CDR3 is 13 amino acids. Per the germline V gene, CDR1 is SGHDT and CDR2 is YYEEEE. The CDR3 spells CASSPGQRTEAFF. CDR3 nucleotides: TGTGCCAGCAGCCCGGGACAGAGGACTGAAGCTTTCTTT.

This chain uses TRBV6-5 with TRBJ1-2, with 7 bases fitting TRBD1. Looked up from germline, CDR1 is MNHEY and CDR2 is SVGAGI. CDR3 length: 14 amino acids. V lost 6 bases, J lost 6 bases, and 10 bases stayed unmatched. The CDR3: CASRPRGGGDGYTF. As DNA, the CDR3 is TGTGCCAGCAGGCCCAGGGGGGGAGGGGATGGCTACACCTTC.

Only one count was recorded for this clone. The chain employs TRBV5-1 and TRBJ1-4; no clear D. The CDR3 covers 14 residues. Germline V gives CDR1 SGHRS, CDR2 YFSETQ. V shed 4 bases and J shed 2 bases, with 9 bases lying between them. CDR3 nucleotides: TGCGCCAGCAGCATGGATGTCACTAATGAAAAACTGTTTTTT. As protein: CASSMDVTNEKLFF.

The V call is TRBV6-5, the J call TRBJ2-2; a possible D gene is TRBD1 (5 bases). The CDR3 is 15 amino acids. V dropped 2 bases and J dropped 6 bases, with 13 bases sitting between them. The V gene's germline CDR1 is MNHEY and CDR2 SVGAGI. This CDR3 is CASSYAREGAGELFF. The DNA for the CDR3 is TGTGCCAGCAGTTACGCCAGGGAAGGGGCCGGGGAGCTGTTTTTT.

The genes are TRBV5-4 and TRBJ2-1; D possibly corresponds to TRBD1 (6 bases). Germline CDR1 is SGHNT and CDR2 is YYREEE (reference sequence). Deletions cut 4 bases from V and 3 bases from J, with 14 bases between. The CDR3 is 15 amino acids. CDR3 in amino acids: CASSRGGQYYNEQFF. For the CDR3, the DNA is TGTGCCAGCAGCCGTGGCGGACAGTACTACAATGAGCAGTTCTTC.

The chain carries TRBV19 and TRBJ1-5; D possibly corresponds to TRBD1 (5 bases). This CDR3 has 12 amino acids. CDR1 and CDR2 from the germline V gene are LNHDA and SQIVND (reference sequence). Trimming left V 8 bases short and J 6 bases short, with 11 bases between. CDR3 nucleotides: TGTGCCAGTTGGGGGGGTCGTCAGCCCCAGCATTTT. This translates into CASWGGRQPQHF.

The rearrangement joins TRBV19 to TRBJ1-1; a possible D gene is TRBD1 (5 bases). V shed 3 bases and J shed 11 bases, with 13 bases lying between them. Germline CDR1 LNHDA, CDR2 SQIVND (reference sequence). The CDR3 is 12 residues long. The CDR3 is CASSMGYEGAFF. The CDR3 region has the DNA TGTGCCAGTAGTATGGGGTACGAGGGGGCTTTCTTT.

This chain connects TRBV27 to TRBJ2-6; D is undetermined. CDR3 size: 15 residues. Germline CDR1 reads MNHEY; CDR2 reads SMNVEV (reference sequence). The ends were cut back, 2 bases at V and 0 bases at J, with 5 bases in the middle. The CDR3: CASSLKFSGANVLTF. The CDR3 nucleotides are TGTGCCAGCAGTTTAAAGTTCTCTGGGGCCAACGTCCTGACTTTC.

The CDR3 nucleotides are TGTGCCAGCAGTTTATTTCCCCAGACCTACGAGCAGTACTTC. Protein product: CASSLFPQTYEQYF. The J gene is TRBJ2-7, the V gene TRBV28, with D hard to call. Trimming removed 1 base at V and 2 bases at J, with 9 bases between. CDR1 is MDHEN, CDR2 SYDVKM, per germline. This CDR3 has 14 residues.

The gene calls are TRBV18 and TRBJ2-3; D gene ambiguous. V lost 5 bases to trimming and J lost 0 bases, with 15 bases between them. The CDR3 spans 16 residues. The germline V gene has CDR1 KGHSH and CDR2 LQKENI. CDR3 in amino acids: CASSVFRLTSTDTQYF. In DNA form, the CDR3 reads TGTGCCAGCTCAGTTTTCCGTCTAACTAGCACAGATACGCAGTATTTT.

This clone was observed a single time. This chain connects TRBV2 to TRBJ1-2; the D gene is possibly TRBD1 (6 bases). This CDR3 is built from 16 residues. The germline V gene has CDR1 SNHLY and CDR2 FYNNEI. V shed 5 bases and J shed 4 bases, with 20 bases lying between them. The CDR3 coding sequence is TGTGCCAGCAGTAAAAGGGATCCCGGGACATCCTATGGCTACACCTTC. It encodes CASSKRDPGTSYGYTF.

The chain has TRBV5-1 and TRBJ2-7; D may be TRBD1 (6 bases). V was shortened by 2 bases and J by 3 bases, with 12 bases between the two germline ends. The CDR3 extends over 14 amino acids. Germline V gene lookup returns CDR1 SGHRS and CDR2 YFSETQ. The CDR3 nucleotides read TGCGCCAGCAGCTTACAGGGTCTCGACTACGAGCAGTACTTC. It translates to CASSLQGLDYEQYF. Using reference TRBV5-1 and TRBJ2-7 for the parts outside the CDR3, the full variable domain is KAGVTQTPRYLIKTRGQQVTLSCSPISGHRSVSWYQQTPGQGLQFLFEYFSETQRNKGNFPGRFSGRQFSNSRSEMNVSTLELGDSALYLCASSLQGLDYEQYFGPGTRLTVT.

This clone showed up just once. The chain employs TRBV14 and TRBJ2-2, with D uncertain. Germline assignment: CDR1 SGHDN and CDR2 FVKESK. The CDR3 loop spans 13 amino acids. The V end lost 4 bases, the J end lost 3 bases, and 6 bases lay between the germline ends. CDR3 loop: CASSRLHTGELFF. Here the CDR3 DNA reads TGTGCCAGCAGCCGATTACACACCGGGGAGCTGTTTTTT.

This chain uses TRBV11-1 with TRBJ1-6, with D perhaps TRBD1 (5 bases). CDR1 SGHAT and CDR2 FQDESV come from the germline V gene (reference sequence). There are 15 residues in the CDR3. V lost 2 bases and J lost 7, with 12 bases in between. In nucleotides, the CDR3 is TGTGCCAGCAGCTTACAACGGAGGGGAAATTCACCCCTCCACTTT. This encodes CASSLQRRGNSPLHF.

The chain recombines TRBV29-1 with TRBJ2-7; 14 bases map to TRBD2. J lost 1 base, V lost 6 bases, and 5 bases had no gene match. Germline V CDR1 and CDR2: SQVTM, ANQGSEA. This CDR3 is 15 amino acids long. CDR3 loop: CSVVTSGRGSYEQYF. In nucleotides, the CDR3 is TGCAGCGTCGTGACTAGCGGGAGGGGTTCCTACGAGCAGTACTTC.